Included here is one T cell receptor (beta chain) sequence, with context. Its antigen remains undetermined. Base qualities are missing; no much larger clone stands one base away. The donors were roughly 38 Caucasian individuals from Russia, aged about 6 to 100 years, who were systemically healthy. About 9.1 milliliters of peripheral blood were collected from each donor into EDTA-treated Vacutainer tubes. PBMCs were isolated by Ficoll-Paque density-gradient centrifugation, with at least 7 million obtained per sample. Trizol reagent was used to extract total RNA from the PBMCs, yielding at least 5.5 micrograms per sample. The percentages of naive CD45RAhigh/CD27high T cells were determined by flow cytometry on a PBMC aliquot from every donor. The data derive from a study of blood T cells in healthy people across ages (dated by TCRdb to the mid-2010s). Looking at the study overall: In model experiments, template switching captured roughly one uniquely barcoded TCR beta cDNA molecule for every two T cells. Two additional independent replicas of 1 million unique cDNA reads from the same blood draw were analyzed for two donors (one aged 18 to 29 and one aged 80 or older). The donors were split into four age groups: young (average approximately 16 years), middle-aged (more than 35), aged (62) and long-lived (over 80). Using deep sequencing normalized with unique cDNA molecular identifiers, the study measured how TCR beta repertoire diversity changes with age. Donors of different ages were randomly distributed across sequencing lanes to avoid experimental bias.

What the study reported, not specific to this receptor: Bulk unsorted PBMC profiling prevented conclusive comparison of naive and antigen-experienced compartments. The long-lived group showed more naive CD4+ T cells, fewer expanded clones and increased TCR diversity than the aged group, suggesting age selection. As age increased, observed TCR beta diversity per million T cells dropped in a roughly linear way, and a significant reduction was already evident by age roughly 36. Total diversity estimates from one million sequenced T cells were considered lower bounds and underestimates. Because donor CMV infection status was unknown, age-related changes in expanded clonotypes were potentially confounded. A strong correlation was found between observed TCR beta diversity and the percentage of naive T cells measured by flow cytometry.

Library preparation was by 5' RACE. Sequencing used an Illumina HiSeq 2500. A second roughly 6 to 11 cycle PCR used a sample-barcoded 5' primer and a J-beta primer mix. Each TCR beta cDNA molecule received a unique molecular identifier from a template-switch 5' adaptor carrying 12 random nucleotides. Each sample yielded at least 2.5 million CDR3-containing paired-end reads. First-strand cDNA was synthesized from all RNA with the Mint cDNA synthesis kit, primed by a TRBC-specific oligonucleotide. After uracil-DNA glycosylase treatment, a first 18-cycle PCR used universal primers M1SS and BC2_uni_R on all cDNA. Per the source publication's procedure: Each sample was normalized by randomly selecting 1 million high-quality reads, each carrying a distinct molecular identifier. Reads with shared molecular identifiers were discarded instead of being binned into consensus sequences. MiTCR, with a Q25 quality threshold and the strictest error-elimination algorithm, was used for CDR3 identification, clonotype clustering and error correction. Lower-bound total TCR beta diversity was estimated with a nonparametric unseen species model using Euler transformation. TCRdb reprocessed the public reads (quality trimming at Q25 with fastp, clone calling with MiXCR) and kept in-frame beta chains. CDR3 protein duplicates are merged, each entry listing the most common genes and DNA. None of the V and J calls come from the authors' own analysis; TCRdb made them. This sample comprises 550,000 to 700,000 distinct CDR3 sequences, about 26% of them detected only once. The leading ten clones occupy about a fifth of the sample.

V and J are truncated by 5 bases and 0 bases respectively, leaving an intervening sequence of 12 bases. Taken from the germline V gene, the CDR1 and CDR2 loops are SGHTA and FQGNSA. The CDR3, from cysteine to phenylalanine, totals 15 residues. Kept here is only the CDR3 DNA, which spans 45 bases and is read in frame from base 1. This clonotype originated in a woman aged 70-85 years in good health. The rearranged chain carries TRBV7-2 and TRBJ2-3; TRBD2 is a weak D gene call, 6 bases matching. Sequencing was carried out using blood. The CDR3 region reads CASSEGLHSTDTQYF. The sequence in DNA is TGTGCCAGCAGCGAGGGACTCCACAGCACAGATACGCAGTATTTT. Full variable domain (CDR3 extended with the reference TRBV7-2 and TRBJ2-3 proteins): GAGVSQSPSNKVTEKGKDVELRCDPISGHTALYWYRQSLGQGLEFLIYFQGNSAPDKSGLPSDRFSAERTGGSVSTLTIQRTQQEDSAVYLCASSEGLHSTDTQYFGPGTRLTVL.